This T cell receptor (beta chain) was identified in a study of T cell responses to AZD1222 COVID-19 vaccine (dated by TCRdb to 2020 to 2022). For the wider study: AZD1222 recipients given second doses at about 4 weeks or at about 12 weeks were pooled, since spike-specific TCR depth and breadth were not found to differ between the two schedules. A total of about 250 trial participants underwent TCR sequencing, of whom nearly 210 had received two doses of AZD1222 and 26 had received two doses of the MenACWY control vaccine. Trial participants were enrolled by age into subgroups of 18-55, 56-69 and 70-plus years, and around 140, 26 and 57 TCR-sequenced participants, respectively, were included in these subgroups.

The germline V gene supplies CDR1 MNHNS and CDR2 SASEGT. V and J are truncated by 0 bases and 8 bases respectively, leaving an intervening sequence of 17 bases. From the cysteine through the phenylalanine, the CDR3 covers 16 amino acids. Of the read, only the CDR3 DNA is kept; its 48 bases are in frame from base 1. Comment on this clone: The clone's antigen remains unknown. The input lacks base qualities; no much larger clone sits a single base away.

The time point tag for this specimen amounts to: baseline before first vaccination. Vaccinee samples were obtained from the UK trials COV001 and COV002, which included a single-blind randomized controlled phase 2/3 trial of AZD1222 (ChAdOx1 nCoV-19) in healthy adults. For TCRbeta chain sequencing, PBMC samples from trial participants were taken at day 0 and at day 28 after the second dose. The CDR3 regions of human TCRbeta chains were analyzed by immunosequencing. In the paper's pipeline: TCRs in the repertoires were compared against a reference library of SARS-CoV-2-specific TCRs that had been generated with the MIRA antigen-specificity platform. Breadth was defined as the fraction of unique TCRs that were SARS-CoV-2-associated, and depth was defined as the fraction of total T cells that were SARS-CoV-2-associated. Each spike-specific TCR was assigned to its reactive spike region and to a CD4 or CD8 class using the MIRA data. Log10-transformed breadth and depth values were compared by one-way ANOVA with Sidak's multiple comparisons tests. TCRdb took over this immuneACCESS table, retaining in-frame rearrangements with V and J assigned. Such tables are incomplete; in checked studies, under half of the missing clones stem from an unresolved V gene, and the remainder is unexplained. The V and J calls and clone size come from that table; D and trimming were worked out from the DNA. The sample profile shows roughly 28,000 clones; approximately 88% of them were found once. 1.3% of the sample is held by the ten biggest clonotypes.

The investigation overall reported the following: A significant rise in spike-specific TCR breadth and depth was observed after two AZD1222 doses relative to day 0 and relative to MenACWY recipients. No day 14 peak-response samples were available, so repertoires were characterized only after the peak T cell response. The whole spike protein was spanned by vaccine-associated CD4 TCRs, and dominant responses were seen in regions 160-218 and 743-854. Epitopes outside the regions mutated in the B.1.351 and B.1.1.7 variants were reportedly recognized by nearly half of the unique spike-specific TCRs. The 56-69-year group was small, and its depth increase did not reach significance, likely because of low power. Participants were mostly white British, with more females than males. The authors suggested clonal diversity may have been underestimated. Conclusions about previously exposed vaccinees are limited, since just five or six AZD1222 recipients were seropositive for SARS-CoV-2 at baseline.

The V gene is TRBV6-1 and the J gene is TRBJ2-1, with the D gene not clear enough to name. The TCR originated in an adult in good health. This specimen was peripheral blood, taken on day 0 of AZD1222 vaccination. CDR3 region: CASSEAMGPPFDEQFF. The nucleotides read TGTGCCAGCAGTGAAGCGATGGGTCCCCCTTTCGATGAGCAGTTCTTC.